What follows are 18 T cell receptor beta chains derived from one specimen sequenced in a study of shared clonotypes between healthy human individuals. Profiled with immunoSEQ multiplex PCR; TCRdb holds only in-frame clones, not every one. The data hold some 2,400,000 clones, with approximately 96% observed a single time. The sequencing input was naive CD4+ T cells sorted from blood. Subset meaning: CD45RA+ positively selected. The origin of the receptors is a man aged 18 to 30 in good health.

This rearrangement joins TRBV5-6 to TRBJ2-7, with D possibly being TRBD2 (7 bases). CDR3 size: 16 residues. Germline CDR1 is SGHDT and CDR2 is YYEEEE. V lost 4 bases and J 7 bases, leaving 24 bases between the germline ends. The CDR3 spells CASSARPRDIGGEQYF. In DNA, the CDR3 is TGTGCCAGCAGCGCACGACCCAGGGACATCGGGGGGGAGCAGTACTTC.

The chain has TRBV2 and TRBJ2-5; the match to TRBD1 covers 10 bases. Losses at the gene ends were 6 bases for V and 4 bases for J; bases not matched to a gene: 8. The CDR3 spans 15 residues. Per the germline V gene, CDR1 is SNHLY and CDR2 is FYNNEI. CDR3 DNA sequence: TGTGCCAGCAGGACAGGGGGCTCAGCGAGAGAGACCCAGTACTTC. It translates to CASRTGGSARETQYF.

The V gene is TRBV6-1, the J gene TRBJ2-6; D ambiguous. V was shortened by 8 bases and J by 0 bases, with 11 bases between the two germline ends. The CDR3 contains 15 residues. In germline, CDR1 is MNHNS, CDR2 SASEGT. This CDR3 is CASQFGPSGANVLTF. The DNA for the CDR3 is TGTGCCAGCCAATTCGGCCCCTCTGGGGCCAACGTCCTGACTTTC.

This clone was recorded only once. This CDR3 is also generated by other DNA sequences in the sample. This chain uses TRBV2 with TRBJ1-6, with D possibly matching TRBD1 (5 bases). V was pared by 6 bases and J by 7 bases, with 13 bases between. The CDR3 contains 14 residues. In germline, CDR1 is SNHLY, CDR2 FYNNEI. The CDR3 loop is CASRGDSDNSPLHF. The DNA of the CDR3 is TGTGCCAGCAGAGGGGACTCCGACAATTCACCCCTCCACTTT.

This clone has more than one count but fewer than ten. The CDR3 region has the DNA TGTGCCACCTCAGCCGCGCAGGAGACCCAGTACTTC. Its translation is CATSAAQETQYF. The chain carries TRBV6-5 and TRBJ2-5, with D unresolved. CDR3 length: 12 residues. Between the trimmed V and J ends, which lost 10 bases and 5 bases, there was a span of 14 bases. CDR1 and CDR2 from the germline V gene are MNHEY and SVGAGI.

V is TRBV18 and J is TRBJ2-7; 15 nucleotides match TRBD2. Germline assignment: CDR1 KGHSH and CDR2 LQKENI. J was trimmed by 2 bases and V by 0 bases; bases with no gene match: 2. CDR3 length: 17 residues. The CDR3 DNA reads TGTGCCAGCTCACCACCGGGACTAGCGGGAGGACCCTACGAGCAGTACTTC. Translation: CASSPPGLAGGPYEQYF.

CDR3 coding DNA: TGCGCCAGCAGCCAAGCGAGACACTCCAATCAGCCCCAGCATTTT. Translation: CASSQARHSNQPQHF. V is TRBV4-3 and J is TRBJ1-5; D unresolved. V was clipped by 1 base and J by 3 bases, with 10 bases between them. The CDR3 has 15 amino acids. Germline V gene sequence: CDR1 LGHNA, CDR2 YSLEER.

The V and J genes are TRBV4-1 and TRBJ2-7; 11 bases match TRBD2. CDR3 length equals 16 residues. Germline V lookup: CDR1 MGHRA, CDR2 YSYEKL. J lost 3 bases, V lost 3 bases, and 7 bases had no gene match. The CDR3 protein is CASSQTSGIPLYEQYF. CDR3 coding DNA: TGCGCCAGCAGCCAGACTAGCGGGATCCCTCTCTACGAGCAGTACTTC.

The CDR3 reads CASSEAGSRQPQHF. In nucleotides, the CDR3 is TGTGCCAGCAGTGAAGCAGGGAGTCGGCAGCCCCAGCATTTT. The chain combines TRBV2 with TRBJ1-5; D ambiguous. The CDR3 sequence is 14 residues long. Germline CDR1 and CDR2: SNHLY and FYNNEI. Trimming pared 0 bases from V and 7 bases from J, leaving 10 bases between.

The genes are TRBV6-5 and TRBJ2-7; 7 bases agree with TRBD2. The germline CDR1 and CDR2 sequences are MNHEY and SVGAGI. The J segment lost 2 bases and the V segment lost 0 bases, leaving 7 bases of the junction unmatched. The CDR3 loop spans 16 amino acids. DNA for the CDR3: TGTGCCAGCAGTTACTCTGGGACTATCAAAACCTACGAGCAGTACTTC. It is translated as CASSYSGTIKTYEQYF.

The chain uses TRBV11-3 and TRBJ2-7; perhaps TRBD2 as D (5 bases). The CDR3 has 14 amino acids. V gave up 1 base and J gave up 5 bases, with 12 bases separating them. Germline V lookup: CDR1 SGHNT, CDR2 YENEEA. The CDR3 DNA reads TGTGCCAGCAGCTTAGGGCGGGCGGGCGACGAGCAGTACTTC. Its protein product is CASSLGRAGDEQYF.

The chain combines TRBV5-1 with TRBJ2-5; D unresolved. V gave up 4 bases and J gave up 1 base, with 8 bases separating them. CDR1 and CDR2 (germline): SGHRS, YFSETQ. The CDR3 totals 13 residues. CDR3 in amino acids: CASSRWVQETQYF. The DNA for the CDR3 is TGCGCCAGCAGCCGCTGGGTCCAAGAGACCCAGTACTTC.

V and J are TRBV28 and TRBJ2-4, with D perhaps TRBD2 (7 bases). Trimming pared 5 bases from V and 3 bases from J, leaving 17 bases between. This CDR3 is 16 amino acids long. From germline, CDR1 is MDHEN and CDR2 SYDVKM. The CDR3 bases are TGTGCCAGCAGTCTCCAAGGCGGGGGCGGCAAAAACATTCAGTACTTC. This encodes CASSLQGGGGKNIQYF.

CDR3 coding DNA: TGTGCCAGCAGCGTAGGCTTCTACACAGATACGCAGTATTTT. The encoded protein is CASSVGFYTDTQYF. The chain employs TRBV9 and TRBJ2-3; D call uncertain. Germline CDR1 SGDLS, CDR2 YYNGEE. V gave up 0 bases and J gave up 2 bases, with 7 bases separating them. The length of the CDR3 is 14 residues.

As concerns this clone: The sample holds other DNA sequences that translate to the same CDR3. The CDR3 coding sequence is TGCAGTGCTAGCTACACTGAAGCTTTCTTT. Its translation is CSASYTEAFF. This chain uses TRBV20-1 with TRBJ1-1; D unclear. The CDR3 sequence is 10 residues long. Trimming shortened V by 3 bases and J by 3 bases, and 2 bases separated the two germline ends. Looked up from germline, CDR1 is DFQATT and CDR2 is SNEGSKA (reference sequence).

Here the CDR3 DNA reads TGTGCCTGGACCCCCTATTACGGGACTAGCCACACCGGGGAGCTGTTTTTT. Translated, it gives CAWTPYYGTSHTGELFF. The chain links TRBV30 to TRBJ2-2; TRBD2 matches 9 bases. This CDR3 region has 17 residues. V was clipped by 4 bases and J by 3 bases; unmatched bases: 12. The V gene's germline CDR1 is GTSNPN and CDR2 SVGIG (reference sequence).

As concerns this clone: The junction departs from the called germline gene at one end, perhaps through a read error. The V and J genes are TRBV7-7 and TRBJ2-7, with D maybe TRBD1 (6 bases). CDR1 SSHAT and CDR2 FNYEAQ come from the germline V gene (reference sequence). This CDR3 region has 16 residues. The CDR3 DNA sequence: TGTGCTAGCAGTCCGACCCGGGACACCTCCTCCTACGAGCAGTACTTC. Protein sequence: CASSPTRDTSSYEQYF.

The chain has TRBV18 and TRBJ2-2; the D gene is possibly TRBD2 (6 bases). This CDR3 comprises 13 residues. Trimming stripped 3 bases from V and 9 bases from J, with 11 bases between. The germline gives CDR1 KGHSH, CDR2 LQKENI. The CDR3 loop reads CASSPRETRELFF. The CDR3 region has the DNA TGTGCCAGCTCACCCCGGGAGACGCGGGAGCTGTTTTTT.